Listed here are 25 T cell receptor beta chains from one sample, sequenced in a study of T cell changes during pregnancy in multiple sclerosis. Sequenced by immunoSEQ multiplex PCR; TCRdb stores in-frame clones only, minus some. Among tens of thousands of clones listed, approximately 94% were seen once. Sequenced material: peripheral blood, taken in the third trimester of pregnancy. The receptors derive from a female donor with multiple sclerosis, enrolled in a pregnancy study.

The chain joins TRBV27 to TRBJ2-2, with D unresolved. Germline values: CDR1 MNHEY, CDR2 SMNVEV (reference sequence). Trimming cost V 5 bases and J 4 bases, with 8 bases left between them. The length of the CDR3 is 13 residues. The CDR3 sequence: CASSKRFTGELFF. Written as DNA, the CDR3 is TGTGCCAGCAGTAAGAGGTTCACCGGGGAGCTGTTTTTT.

The chain links TRBV11-1 to TRBJ2-2; D might be TRBD1 (5 bases). The CDR3 spans 15 residues. The V gene lost 5 bases and the J gene lost 0 bases, with 10 bases spanning the gap. CDR1 is SGHAT, CDR2 FQDESV, per germline (reference sequence). CDR3 region: CASSGQTANTGELFF. Here the CDR3 DNA reads TGTGCCAGCAGCGGCCAGACAGCGAACACCGGGGAGCTGTTTTTT.

This rearrangement joins TRBV9 to TRBJ2-1; D may be TRBD2 (5 bases). Germline V gene lookup returns CDR1 SGDLS and CDR2 YYNGEE. CDR3 length: 17 residues. Trimming shortened V by 0 bases and J by 8 bases, and 21 bases separated the two germline ends. CDR3 DNA sequence: TGTGCCAGCAGCGTAGGCCCCCTCCGGGGTACTCGCTATGAGCAGTTCTTC. Translating it yields CASSVGPLRGTRYEQFF.

In nucleotides, the CDR3 is TGTGCCAGCAGTGCGACAGGGGGGGGCACTGAAGCTTTCTTT. This translates into CASSATGGGTEAFF. The chain carries TRBV6-5 and TRBJ1-1; 9 nucleotides agree with TRBD1. This CDR3 is 14 amino acids long. The V segment lost 5 bases and the J segment 4 bases; nucleotides outside the gene matches: 5. In germline, CDR1 is MNHEY, CDR2 SVGAGI.

With respect to this clone: One end of the junction does not line up with germline, which may come from a read error. The V and J genes are TRBV13 and TRBJ1-4; D is ambiguous. This CDR3 is built from 14 residues. The V gene's germline CDR1 is PRHDT and CDR2 FYEKMQ (reference sequence). The chain's CDR3 is CASSLGRDNEKLFF. The CDR3, as DNA: TGTGCCAGCAGCCTAGGACGGGATAATGAAAAACTGTTTTTT.

The chain joins TRBV18 to TRBJ2-1, with 8 bases fitting TRBD1. The germline V gene encodes CDR1 KGHSH and CDR2 LQKENI. This CDR3 has 15 amino acids. V lost 6 bases to trimming and J lost 2 bases; unmatched junction nucleotides: 6. DNA of the CDR3: TGTGCCAGCTCTCCCGACAGGGGCACCTACAATGAGCAGTTCTTC. Translating gives CASSPDRGTYNEQFF.

This chain links TRBV28 with TRBJ1-4, with TRBD1 matching 8 bases. From germline, CDR1 is MDHEN and CDR2 SYDVKM. The CDR3 has 15 amino acids. After removal of 6 bases from V and 8 bases from J, the junction contained 11 bases not matched to a gene. CDR3 residues: CASRPRAGGREKLFF. The CDR3 DNA follows: TGTGCCAGCAGGCCCCGGGCAGGGGGCCGGGAAAAACTGTTTTTT.

J is TRBJ1-6 and V is TRBV5-6, with 11 bases matching TRBD1. Germline-derived CDR1 and CDR2 are SGHDT and YYEEEE. V dropped 6 bases and J dropped 7; count of bases not matched to a gene: 3. The CDR3 covers 14 residues. CDR3 region: CASTWDRGNSPLHF. DNA for the CDR3: TGTGCCAGCACGTGGGACAGGGGGAATTCACCCCTCCACTTT.

The CDR3 nucleotides read TGTGCCAGCAGCCATCAGGGGGATGAGCAGTTCTTC. It is translated as CASSHQGDEQFF. The chain links TRBV5-6 to TRBJ2-1; TRBD1 matches at 7 bases. The V gene end was trimmed by 4 bases and the J gene end by 8 bases; junction bases not matched to a gene: 3. This CDR3 is 12 amino acids long. Per germline, CDR1 SGHDT and CDR2 YYEEEE.

This clone was detected only once. The chain uses TRBV20-1 and TRBJ1-2; D gene uncertain. The germline gives CDR1 DFQATT, CDR2 SNEGSKA (reference sequence). The CDR3 loop spans 8 amino acids. V gave up 7 bases and J gave up 8 bases, with 5 bases separating them. Here the CDR3 DNA reads TGCAGTGTTCCGGGCTACACCTTC. Residues: CSVPGYTF.

The chain joins TRBV15 to TRBJ1-1, with D hard to call. V was pared by 3 bases and J by 5 bases, with 16 bases between. CDR3 length: 15 amino acids. CDR1 LNHNV and CDR2 YYDKDF come from the germline V gene (reference sequence). CDR3: CATSSTAVQRTEAFF. CDR3 DNA: TGTGCCACCAGCAGTACAGCCGTGCAAAGGACTGAAGCTTTCTTT.

Here the CDR3 DNA reads TGTGCCAGCACCGGGGGGGGGTATGGCTACACCTTC. Translating gives CASTGGGYGYTF. This chain connects TRBV27 to TRBJ1-2; D perhaps matches TRBD1 (5 bases). Trimming pared 7 bases from V and 5 bases from J, leaving 11 bases between. CDR1 and CDR2 (germline): MNHEY, SMNVEV (reference sequence). There are 12 residues in the CDR3.

This clone appeared once. V gene TRBV10-3 combines with J gene TRBJ2-5; TRBD2 is a possible D gene (7 bases). The CDR3 has 15 residues. V lost 4 bases to trimming and J lost 4 bases, with 16 bases between them. Germline V CDR1 and CDR2: ENHRY, SYGVKD. CDR3 nucleotides: TGTGCCATCAGTGGCGGGGGCAGGGGTGGAGAGACCCAGTACTTC. It specifies CAISGGGRGGETQYF.

The chain is built from TRBV2 and TRBJ1-3, with D possibly being TRBD1 (5 bases). CDR1 is SNHLY, CDR2 FYNNEI, per germline. The ends were cut back, 0 bases at V and 4 bases at J, with 10 bases in the middle. This CDR3 comprises 15 residues. CDR3 sequence reads: CASSEAARVGNTIYF. CDR3 sequence (DNA): TGTGCCAGCAGTGAAGCTGCCAGGGTGGGAAACACCATATATTTT.

The chain links TRBV10-3 to TRBJ2-3; a weak D match, TRBD2 (5 bases). Germline V gene sequence: CDR1 ENHRY, CDR2 SYGVKD. The CDR3 runs 17 residues. The germline V and J ends were trimmed by 2 bases and 5 bases, with 20 bases remaining between them. The CDR3 nucleotides are TGTGCCATCAGTGAGCAAAAAAGCCCGGCAGAGGGAGATACGCAGTATTTT. This sequence encodes CAISEQKSPAEGDTQYF.

CDR3 loop: CASSSLAGSAYNEQFF. The CDR3 bases are TGTGCCAGCAGCTCTCTAGCGGGGTCCGCCTACAATGAGCAGTTCTTC. The chain uses TRBV9 and TRBJ2-1; TRBD2 matches at 9 bases. CDR1 is SGDLS, CDR2 YYNGEE, per germline. After removal of 4 bases from V and 2 bases from J, the junction contained 7 bases not matched to a gene. This CDR3 comprises 16 residues.

The chain carries TRBV13 and TRBJ2-1; D perhaps matches TRBD1 (5 bases). This CDR3 is built from 13 residues. The ends were cut back, 7 bases at V and 8 bases at J, with 15 bases in the middle. CDR1 and CDR2 from the germline V gene are PRHDT and FYEKMQ (reference sequence). The DNA of the CDR3 is TGTGCCAGCAACAATTTAGGGGCGGATGAGCAGTTCTTC. It translates to CASNNLGADEQFF.

This chain links TRBV2 with TRBJ2-7, with 9 bases aligning to TRBD1. The junction had 7 bases not matched to a gene; V was cut back by 10 bases and J by 3 bases. This CDR3 contains 13 residues. Germline CDR1 is SNHLY and CDR2 is FYNNEI. CDR3: CATAGQGYYEQYF. CDR3 sequence (DNA): TGTGCCACGGCGGGACAGGGCTACTACGAGCAGTACTTC. Drawing the rest from reference TRBV2 and TRBJ2-7, the complete variable domain is EPEVTQTPSHQVTQMGQEVILRCVPISNHLYFYWYRQILGQKVEFLVSFYNNEISEKSEIFDDQFSVERPDGSNFTLKIRSTKLEDSAMYFCATAGQGYYEQYFGPGTRLTVT.

The chain couples TRBV9 to TRBJ2-7; 9 nucleotides align to TRBD2. Germline CDR1 is SGDLS and CDR2 is YYNGEE. CDR3 length equals 14 residues. V was clipped by 3 bases and J by 2 bases; unmatched bases: 3. The CDR3 protein is CASSAGTSTYEQYF. In DNA form, the CDR3 reads TGTGCCAGCAGCGCCGGGACTAGCACCTACGAGCAGTACTTC.

The chain carries TRBV5-1 and TRBJ2-5; 7 nucleotides match TRBD2. V dropped 7 bases and J dropped 4; count of bases not matched to a gene: 7. The CDR3 length is 13 residues. Germline CDR1 and CDR2: SGHRS and YFSETQ. CDR3 nucleotides: TGCGCCAGCCAGAGGGAGCGGGGAGAGACCCAGTACTTC. Protein sequence: CASQRERGETQYF. Full variable domain (missing parts from reference TRBV5-1 and TRBJ2-5): KAGVTQTPRYLIKTRGQQVTLSCSPISGHRSVSWYQQTPGQGLQFLFEYFSETQRNKGNFPGRFSGRQFSNSRSEMNVSTLELGDSALYLCASQRERGETQYFGPGTRLLVL.

A single count supports this clone. The chain is built from TRBV7-9 and TRBJ1-2, with unresolved D. CDR1 is SEHNR and CDR2 is FQNEAQ in the germline V gene (reference sequence). V was trimmed by 5 bases and J by 2 bases, leaving 12 bases between them. The CDR3 consists of 14 residues. In nucleotides, the CDR3 is TGTGCCAGCAGCCGTGACCCGGGGAACTATGGCTACACCTTC. Translated, it gives CASSRDPGNYGYTF.

The chain combines TRBV6-5 with TRBJ2-7; 13 positions agree with TRBD2. V shed 0 bases, J shed 7 bases, and the junction held 6 bases outside the gene matches. CDR1 is MNHEY and CDR2 is SVGAGI in the germline V gene. This CDR3 spans 16 amino acids. The DNA of the CDR3 is TGTGCCAGCAGTTACTCAAGGACTAGCGGGAGACAGGAGCAGTACTTC. Translated, it gives CASSYSRTSGRQEQYF.

The genes are TRBV7-3 and TRBJ2-3, with 12 bases that match TRBD2. The CDR3 sequence is 17 residues long. Germline trimming cut 4 bases from V and 1 base from J; bases unmatched to any gene: 6. The germline CDR1 and CDR2 sequences are SGHTA and FQGTGA. The CDR3 protein is CASSSGLAGSGTDTQYF. CDR3 nucleotides: TGTGCCAGCAGCTCAGGACTAGCGGGGTCGGGCACAGATACGCAGTATTTT.

The chain is built from TRBV5-1 and TRBJ2-3, with 9 bases matching TRBD2. The CDR3 extends over 16 amino acids. Germline V lookup: CDR1 SGHRS, CDR2 YFSETQ. Losses at the gene ends were 4 bases for V and 1 base for J; bases not matched to a gene: 7. The CDR3 spells CASSQAGTSRTDTQYF. CDR3 in DNA: TGCGCCAGCAGCCAAGCCGGGACTAGCCGCACAGATACGCAGTATTTT.

The chain has TRBV4-1 and TRBJ1-6; D is uncertain. The CDR3 loop spans 13 amino acids. V lost 0 bases and J 11 bases, leaving 8 bases between the germline ends. Germline CDR1 MGHRA, CDR2 YSYEKL. CDR3 sequence reads: CASSQDTETPLHF. The CDR3 coding sequence is TGCGCCAGCAGCCAAGACACAGAGACACCCCTCCACTTT.